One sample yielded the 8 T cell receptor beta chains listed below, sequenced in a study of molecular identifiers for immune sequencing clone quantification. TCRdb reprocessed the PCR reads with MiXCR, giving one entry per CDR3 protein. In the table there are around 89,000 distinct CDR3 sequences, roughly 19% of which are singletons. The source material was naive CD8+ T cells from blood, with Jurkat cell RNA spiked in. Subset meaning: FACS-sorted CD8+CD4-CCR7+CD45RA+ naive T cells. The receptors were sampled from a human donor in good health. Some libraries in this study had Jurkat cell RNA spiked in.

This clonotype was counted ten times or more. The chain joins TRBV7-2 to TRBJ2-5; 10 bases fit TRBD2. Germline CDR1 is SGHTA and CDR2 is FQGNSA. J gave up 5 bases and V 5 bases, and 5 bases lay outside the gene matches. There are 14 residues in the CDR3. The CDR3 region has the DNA TGTGCCAGCAGCGACACTAGCGGGGTTGAGACCCAGTACTTC. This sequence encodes CASSDTSGVETQYF.

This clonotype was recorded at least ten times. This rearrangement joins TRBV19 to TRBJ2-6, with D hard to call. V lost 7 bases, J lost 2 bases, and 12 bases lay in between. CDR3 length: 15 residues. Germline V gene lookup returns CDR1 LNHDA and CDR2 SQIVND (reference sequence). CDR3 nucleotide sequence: TGTGCCAGTACGCCCCTTACGGCTGGGGCCAACGTCCTGACTTTC. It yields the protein CASTPLTAGANVLTF.

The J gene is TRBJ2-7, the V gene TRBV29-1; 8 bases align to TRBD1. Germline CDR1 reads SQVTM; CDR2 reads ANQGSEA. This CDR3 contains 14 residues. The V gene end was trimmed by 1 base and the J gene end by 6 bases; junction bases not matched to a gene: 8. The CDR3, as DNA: TGCAGCGTTGAAGGGACAGGGAAGGAGGGCGAGCAGTACTTC. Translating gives CSVEGTGKEGEQYF.

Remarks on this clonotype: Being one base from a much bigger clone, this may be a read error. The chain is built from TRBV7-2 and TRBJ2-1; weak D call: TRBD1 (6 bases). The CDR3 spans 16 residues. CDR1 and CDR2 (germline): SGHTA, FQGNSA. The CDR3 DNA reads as TGTGCCAACAGCTTAGCCGGGCTAGGGGGTTTGTATGAGCAGTTCTTC. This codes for CANSLAGLGGLYEQFF. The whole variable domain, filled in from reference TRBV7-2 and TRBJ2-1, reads GAGVSQSPSNKVTEKGKDVELRCDPISGHTALYWYRQSLGQGLEFLIYFQGNSAPDKSGLPSDRFSAERTGGSVSTLTIQRTQQEDSAVYLCANSLAGLGGLYEQFFGPGTRLTVL.

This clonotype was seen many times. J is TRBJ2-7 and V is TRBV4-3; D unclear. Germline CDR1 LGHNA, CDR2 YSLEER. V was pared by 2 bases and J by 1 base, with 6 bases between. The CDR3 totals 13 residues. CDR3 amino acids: CASSQFISYEQYF. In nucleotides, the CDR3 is TGCGCCAGCAGCCAATTTATTTCCTACGAGCAGTACTTC.

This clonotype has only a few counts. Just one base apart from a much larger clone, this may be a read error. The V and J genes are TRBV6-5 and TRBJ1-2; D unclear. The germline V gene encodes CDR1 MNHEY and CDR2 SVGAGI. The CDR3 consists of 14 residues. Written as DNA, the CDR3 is TGTGCCTGCAGTCCGGACGGAACTAACTATGGCTACACCTTC. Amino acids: CACSPDGTNYGYTF.

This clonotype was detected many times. The CDR3 reads CASSPPVSGANVLTF. CDR3 nucleotide sequence: TGTGCCAGTAGTCCCCCTGTCTCTGGGGCCAACGTCCTGACTTTC. This sequence joins TRBV19 and TRBJ2-6, with no clear D. The CDR3 is 15 amino acids. V was cut by 5 bases and J by 0 bases, with 8 bases left in between. Germline V gene data show CDR1 as LNHDA and CDR2 as SQIVND (reference sequence).

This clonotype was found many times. CDR3 bases: TGCGCCAGCAGCTTGGGACAGGGGGCGTCCTACGAGCAGTACTTC. Its protein product is CASSLGQGASYEQYF. The V gene is TRBV5-1, the J gene TRBJ2-7, with TRBD1 matching over 10 bases. This CDR3 has 15 residues. The ends lost 0 bases at V and 1 base at J; junction bases unmatched: 1. Germline CDR1 reads SGHRS; CDR2 reads YFSETQ.